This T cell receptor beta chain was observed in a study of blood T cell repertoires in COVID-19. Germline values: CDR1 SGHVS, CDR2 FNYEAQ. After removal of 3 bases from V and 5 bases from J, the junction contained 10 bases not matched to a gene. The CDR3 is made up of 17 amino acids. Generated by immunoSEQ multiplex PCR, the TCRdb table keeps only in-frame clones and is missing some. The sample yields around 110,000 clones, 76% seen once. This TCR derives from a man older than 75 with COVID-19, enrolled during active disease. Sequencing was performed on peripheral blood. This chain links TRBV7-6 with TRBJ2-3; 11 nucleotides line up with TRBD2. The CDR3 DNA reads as TGTGCCAGCAGCTTTCGACTAGCGGGGACCCTCGGAGATACGCAGTATTTT. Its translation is CASSFRLAGTLGDTQYF.